This T cell receptor beta chain appears in the sequencing data of a study of technical replicates of blood from several donors. Sequencing used immunoSEQ multiplex PCR; TCRdb keeps in-frame clones, though not all of them. The table lists roughly 67,000 clones, nearly 98% of them singletons, with over 0.15% in the top ten. The germline V and J ends were trimmed by 1 base and 2 bases, with 14 bases remaining between them. CDR1 and CDR2 from the germline V gene are SEHNR and FQNEAQ (reference sequence). The CDR3 length is 16 residues. The receptor comes from a human donor in good health. The J gene is TRBJ1-1, the V gene TRBV7-9; D is unclear. The sequencing sample was made of T cells isolated from PBMCs. The CDR3 nucleotides read TGTGCCAGCAGCTTAGTTTCAGGATTCGTAAACACTGAAGCTTTCTTT. Its protein is CASSLVSGFVNTEAFF.